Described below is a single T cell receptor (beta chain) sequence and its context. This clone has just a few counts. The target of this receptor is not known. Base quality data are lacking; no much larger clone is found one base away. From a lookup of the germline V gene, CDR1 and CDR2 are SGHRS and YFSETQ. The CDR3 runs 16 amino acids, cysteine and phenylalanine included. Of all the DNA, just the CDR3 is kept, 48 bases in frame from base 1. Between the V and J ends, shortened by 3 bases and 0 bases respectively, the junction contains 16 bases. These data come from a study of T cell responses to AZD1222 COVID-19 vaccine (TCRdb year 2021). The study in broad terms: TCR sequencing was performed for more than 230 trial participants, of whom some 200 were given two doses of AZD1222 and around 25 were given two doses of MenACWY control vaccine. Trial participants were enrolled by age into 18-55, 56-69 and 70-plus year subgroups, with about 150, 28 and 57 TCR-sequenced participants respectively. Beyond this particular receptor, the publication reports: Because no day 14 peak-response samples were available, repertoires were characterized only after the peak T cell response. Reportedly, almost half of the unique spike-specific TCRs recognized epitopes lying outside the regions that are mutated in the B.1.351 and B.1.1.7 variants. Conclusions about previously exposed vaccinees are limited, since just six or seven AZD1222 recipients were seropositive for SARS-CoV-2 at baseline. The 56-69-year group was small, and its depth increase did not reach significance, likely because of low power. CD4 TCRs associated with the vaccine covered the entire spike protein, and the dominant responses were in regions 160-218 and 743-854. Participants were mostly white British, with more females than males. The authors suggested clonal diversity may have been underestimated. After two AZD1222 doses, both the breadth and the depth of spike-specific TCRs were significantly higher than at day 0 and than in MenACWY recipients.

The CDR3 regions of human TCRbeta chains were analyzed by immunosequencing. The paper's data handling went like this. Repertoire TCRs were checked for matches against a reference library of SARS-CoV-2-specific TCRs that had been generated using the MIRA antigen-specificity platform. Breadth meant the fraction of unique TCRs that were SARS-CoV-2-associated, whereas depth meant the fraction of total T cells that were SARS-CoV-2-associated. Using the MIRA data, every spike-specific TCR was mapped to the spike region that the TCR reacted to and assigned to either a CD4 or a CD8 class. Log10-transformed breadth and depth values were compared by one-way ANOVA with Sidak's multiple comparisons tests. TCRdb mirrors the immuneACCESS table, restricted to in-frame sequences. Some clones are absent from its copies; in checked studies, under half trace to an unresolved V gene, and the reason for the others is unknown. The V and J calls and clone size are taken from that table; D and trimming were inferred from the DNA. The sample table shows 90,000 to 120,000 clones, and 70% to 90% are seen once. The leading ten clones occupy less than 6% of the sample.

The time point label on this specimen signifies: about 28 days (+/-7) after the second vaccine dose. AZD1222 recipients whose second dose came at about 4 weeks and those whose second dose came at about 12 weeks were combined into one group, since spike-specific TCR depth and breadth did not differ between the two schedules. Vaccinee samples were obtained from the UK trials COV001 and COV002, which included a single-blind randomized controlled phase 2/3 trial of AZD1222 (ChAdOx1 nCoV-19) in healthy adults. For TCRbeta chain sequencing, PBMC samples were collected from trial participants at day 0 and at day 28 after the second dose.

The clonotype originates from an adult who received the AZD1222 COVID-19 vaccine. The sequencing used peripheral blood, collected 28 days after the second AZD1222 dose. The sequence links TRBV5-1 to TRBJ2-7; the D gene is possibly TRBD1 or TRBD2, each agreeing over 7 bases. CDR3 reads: CASSWGGQPSSYEQYF. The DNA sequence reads TGCGCCAGCAGCTGGGGGGGACAGCCGAGCTCCTACGAGCAGTACTTC.